These T cell receptor beta chains were read from a single sample in a study of blood T cell repertoires in COVID-19. Only in-frame clones appear in the TCRdb table, and some are missing; sequencing was by immunoSEQ multiplex PCR. In the table there are 70,000 to 85,000 clones, roughly 80% of which are singletons. The sequenced sample consisted of peripheral blood. These receptors all stem from an elderly woman with acute or convalescent COVID-19. CDR3s include the opening cysteine and the closing phenylalanine or tryptophan. Each record gives: clone size, V gene, D gene, J gene, CDR3 protein, CDR3 DNA. D genes are given only for firm matches. Size tells how often a clone was seen (once, few, many) or the class of an expanded clone, and some rows leave it out.

.,TRBV21-1,.,TRBJ1-5,CASSIGGISQHF,TGTGCCAGCAGCATTGGGGGGATTTCCCAGCATTTT
.,TRBV19,TRBD1,TRBJ1-2,CASSIPGQGYGYTF,TGTGCCAGTAGTATCCCCGGACAGGGCTATGGCTACACCTTC
.,TRBV7-9,TRBD1,TRBJ2-5,CASSFPGTAQETQYF,TGTGCCAGCAGCTTTCCCGGGACAGCTCAAGAGACCCAGTACTTC
.,TRBV5-5,.,TRBJ1-3,CASSATGTGNTIYF,TGTGCCAGCAGCGCTACAGGGACTGGAAACACCATATATTTT
.,TRBV30,.,TRBJ2-7,CAWSVGLALYEQYF,TGTGCCTGGAGTGTGGGCCTGGCCCTCTACGAGCAGTACTTC
.,TRBV11-2,TRBD2,TRBJ2-2,CASSSSGGAGTGELFF,TGTGCCAGCAGCAGTAGCGGGGGGGCCGGCACCGGGGAGCTGTTTTTT
few,TRBV15,.,TRBJ1-1,CATRQTEGAEAFF,TGTGCCACCAGACAAACAGAAGGGGCTGAAGCTTTCTTT
.,TRBV10-2,TRBD1,TRBJ1-1,CASTKGAVEEAFF,TGCGCCAGCACAAAGGGGGCGGTGGAAGAAGCTTTCTTT
.,TRBV3-1/TRBV3-2,.,TRBJ1-2,CASSLGENYGYTF,TGTGCCAGCAGCCTCGGGGAGAACTATGGCTACACCTTC
.,TRBV6-6,.,TRBJ1-4,CASEGVLNEKLFF,TGTGCCAGCGAGGGGGTGCTTAATGAAAAACTGTTTTTT
.,TRBV5-4,.,TRBJ1-2,CASSSGEGRLFNYGYTF,TGTGCCAGCAGCTCCGGGGAGGGTCGCCTTTTCAACTATGGCTACACCTTC
.,TRBV3-1/TRBV3-2,.,TRBJ1-2,CASSLRTDNYGYTF,TGTGCCAGCAGCCTCCGGACAGACAACTATGGCTACACCTTC
.,TRBV4-1,.,TRBJ1-1,CASSQERKGRGTEAFF,TGCGCCAGCAGCCAAGAAAGGAAAGGTAGGGGAACTGAAGCTTTCTTT
.,TRBV6-2/TRBV6-3,.,TRBJ1-1,CASSLNQGNTEAFF,TGTGCCAGCAGCCTAAATCAGGGGAACACTGAAGCTTTCTTT
.,TRBV18,.,TRBJ2-1,CASSPPAGRAYNEQFF,TGTGCCAGCTCACCCCCAGCGGGCAGGGCCTACAATGAGCAGTTCTTC
.,TRBV3-1/TRBV3-2,TRBD1,TRBJ1-4,CASSQGQVEKLFF,TGTGCCAGCAGCCAGGGACAGGTTGAAAAACTGTTTTTT
.,TRBV7-3,.,TRBJ2-1,CASSLLSNEQFF,TGTGCCAGCAGCTTACTCTCGAATGAGCAGTTCTTC
.,TRBV7-2,TRBD2,TRBJ2-7,CASSPLGLAGNYEQYF,TGTGCCAGCAGCCCATTGGGACTAGCGGGGAACTACGAGCAGTACTTC
.,TRBV5-4,.,TRBJ1-1,CASSLGGQAWTEAFF,TGTGCCAGCAGCTTGGGGGGGCAGGCGTGGACTGAAGCTTTCTTT
once,TRBV19,.,TRBJ2-7,CASSIEGRSSYEQYF,TGTGCCAGTAGTATCGAGGGCCGGAGCTCCTACGAGCAGTACTTC
.,TRBV10-2,TRBD1,TRBJ1-1,CASSDRGDTEAFF,TGCGCCAGCAGTGACAGGGGGGACACTGAAGCTTTCTTT
once,TRBV30,.,TRBJ1-5,CAWSLGGGQPQHF,TGTGCCTGGAGTCTAGGCGGAGGTCAGCCCCAGCATTTT
.,TRBV6-2/TRBV6-3,TRBD2,TRBJ2-3,CASSYGRLAGGRTDTQYF,TGTGCCAGCAGTTACGGCAGACTAGCGGGGGGCCGCACAGATACGCAGTATTTT
.,TRBV11-3,TRBD2,TRBJ2-1,CASSSMTSGGGEQFF,TGTGCCAGCAGCTCTATGACTAGCGGGGGAGGTGAGCAGTTCTTC
.,TRBV30,.,TRBJ1-2,CAWNLERTYGYTF,TGTGCCTGGAATCTCGAGAGAACCTATGGCTACACCTTC
.,TRBV7-8,TRBD1,TRBJ1-2,CASSPTYRYGQGAAGYTF,TGTGCCAGCAGCCCGACCTACCGTTATGGACAGGGGGCCGCTGGCTACACCTTC
.,TRBV6-6,TRBD2,TRBJ2-3,CASRAPGLAITDTQYF,TGTGCCAGCAGGGCCCCGGGACTAGCGATAACAGATACGCAGTATTTT
.,TRBV7-8,.,TRBJ1-2,CASSLPGGDYGYTF,TGTGCCAGCAGCTTACCGGGAGGAGACTATGGCTACACCTTC
once,TRBV19,TRBD1,TRBJ1-5,CASSKTGVNQPQHF,TGTGCCAGTAGCAAAACAGGGGTTAATCAGCCCCAGCATTTT
.,TRBV5-1,.,TRBJ1-4,CASSLPGVDEKLFF,TGCGCCAGCAGCTTGCCAGGGGTAGATGAAAAACTGTTTTTT
.,TRBV5-4,.,TRBJ1-3,CASSLASGAAGNTIYF,TGTGCCAGCAGCTTGGCTAGCGGGGCGGCTGGAAACACCATATATTTT
few,TRBV2,.,TRBJ1-1,CASSLHPGGLGVTEAFF,TGTGCCAGCAGTCTACATCCGGGGGGATTAGGAGTCACTGAAGCTTTCTTT
once,TRBV5-8,TRBD1,TRBJ1-4,CASSLGQGATNEKLFF,TGTGCCAGCAGCCTAGGACAGGGTGCAACTAATGAAAAACTGTTTTTT
.,TRBV6-5,.,TRBJ1-1,CASSYTSEGTEAFF,TGTGCCAGCAGTTACACCTCGGAGGGCACTGAAGCTTTCTTT
.,TRBV19,TRBD2,TRBJ2-3,CASSPLPAGGSTQYF,TGTGCCAGTAGTCCTCTCCCCGCTGGCGGGAGTACGCAGTATTTT
.,TRBV5-1,.,TRBJ2-6,CASSLGHRNSGANVLTF,TGCGCCAGCAGCCTCGGCCACAGGAACTCTGGGGCCAACGTCCTGACTTTC
.,TRBV15,TRBD1,TRBJ1-2,CATSRDPGQGNYGYTF,TGTGCCACCAGCAGAGATCCGGGACAGGGCAACTATGGCTACACCTTC
.,TRBV9,.,TRBJ2-7,CASSVMAGGGEQYF,TGTGCCAGCAGCGTAATGGCAGGGGGAGGAGAGCAGTACTTC
.,TRBV10-3,TRBD1,TRBJ1-4,CAISETGEGTNEKLFF,TGTGCCATCAGTGAGACAGGGGAAGGGACTAATGAAAAACTGTTTTTT
.,TRBV7-3,TRBD1,TRBJ1-3,CASSLTGGASGNTIYF,TGTGCCAGCAGCTTGACAGGGGGCGCGTCTGGAAACACCATATATTTT
.,TRBV28,.,TRBJ1-4,CASSLSGQTEKLFF,TGTGCCAGCAGTCTCTCCGGACAGACTGAAAAACTGTTTTTT
.,TRBV10-3,.,TRBJ1-6,CAIGGGKNSPLHF,TGTGCCATCGGGGGGGGTAAGAATTCACCCCTCCACTTT
.,TRBV19,.,TRBJ2-7,CASSSDRSTYEQYF,TGTGCCAGTAGTAGCGACAGGTCGACCTACGAGCAGTACTTC
.,TRBV10-1,TRBD2,TRBJ2-3,CASSGLAGGPLSTDTQYF,TGCGCCAGCAGTGGATTAGCGGGGGGGCCCCTCTCTACAGATACGCAGTATTTT
.,TRBV12-3/TRBV12-4,.,TRBJ2-3,CASSFQGRNTQYF,TGTGCCAGCAGTTTTCAGGGTAGGAATACGCAGTATTTT
once,TRBV7-2,.,TRBJ2-3,CASSLGPGRGATDTQYF,TGTGCCAGCAGCTTAGGCCCGGGTCGGGGTGCCACAGATACGCAGTATTTT
.,TRBV30,TRBD1,TRBJ1-3,CAWSFGTGQRLNTIYF,TGTGCCTGGAGTTTTGGGACAGGGCAGAGGCTAAACACCATATATTTT
.,TRBV7-2,.,TRBJ2-3,CASSPISHTDTQYF,TGTGCCAGCAGCCCTATTTCCCACACAGATACGCAGTATTTT
.,TRBV6-2/TRBV6-3,.,TRBJ1-6,CASSSQAGRSYNSPLHF,TGTGCCAGCAGTTCCCAGGCAGGCCGCTCCTATAATTCACCCCTCCACTTT
.,TRBV5-5,.,TRBJ1-2,CASSTGRGIYGYTF,TGTGCCAGCAGCACTGGACGGGGGATCTATGGCTACACCTTC
.,TRBV29-1,.,TRBJ1-1,CSVEARSTEAFF,TGCAGCGTTGAAGCCCGGTCCACTGAAGCTTTCTTT
.,TRBV4-2,TRBD2,TRBJ2-7,CASSQDPLTSGSSYEQYF,TGTGCCAGCAGCCAAGACCCTCTTACTAGCGGTAGCTCCTACGAGCAGTACTTC
.,TRBV19,TRBD1,TRBJ1-5,CASSPLPGQGNQPQHF,TGTGCCAGTAGTCCACTCCCGGGACAGGGAAACCAGCCCCAGCATTTT